This entry lists 4 T cell receptor beta chains sequenced from one sample in a study of blood T cell repertoires in COVID-19. Here immunoSEQ multiplex PCR was the method, and the copy in TCRdb shows in-frame clones only, minus some. This sample carries approximately 250,000 clones, about 88% of them seen once, and the ten largest clones take 3.6%. Sample: peripheral blood. The receptors come from a man aged 18 to 30 with active or convalescent COVID-19.

This chain connects TRBV5-1 to TRBJ2-3; 9 bases match TRBD1. The CDR3 spans 15 residues. The V and J ends lost 4 bases and 4 bases, in that order; junction bases with no gene match: 7. Looked up from germline, CDR1 is SGHRS and CDR2 is YFSETQ. CDR3: CASSRDRGRSDTQYF. CDR3 sequence (DNA): TGCGCCAGCAGCCGCGACAGGGGGAGGTCAGATACGCAGTATTTT.

This chain joins TRBV9 and TRBJ2-1; unclear D gene. Looked up from germline, CDR1 is SGDLS and CDR2 is YYNGEE. CDR3 length: 12 residues. The V gene lost 2 bases and the J gene lost 8 bases, with 8 bases spanning the gap. For the CDR3, the DNA is TGTGCCAGCAGCGTTGTAGAAGATGAGCAGTTCTTC. As protein: CASSVVEDEQFF.

The CDR3 is CASSEWTSRNTGELFF. The CDR3 nucleotides read TGTGCCAGCAGTGAATGGACTAGTCGAAACACCGGGGAGCTGTTTTTT. The chain recombines TRBV28 with TRBJ2-2; 7 bases align to TRBD2. Germline values: CDR1 MDHEN, CDR2 SYDVKM. The junction had 8 bases not matched to a gene; V was cut back by 5 bases and J by 2 bases. The CDR3 is 16 residues long.

The chain carries TRBV24-1 and TRBJ2-1; 8 positions agree with TRBD2. The CDR3 sequence is 16 residues long. Germline V gene lookup returns CDR1 KGHDR and CDR2 SFDVKD. After removal of 5 bases from V and 3 bases from J, the junction contained 8 bases not matched to a gene. CDR3 sequence: CATSGAAGGNYNEQFF. CDR3 coding DNA: TGTGCCACCAGTGGTGCGGCGGGAGGAAACTACAATGAGCAGTTCTTC.